This T cell receptor (beta chain) was identified during a study of T cells in narcolepsy. The study, taken as a whole, reports: HCRT-specific and TRIB2-specific autoreactive clonotypes appeared among same-patient CSF and blood CD4+ clonotypes.

About this clone itself: The antigen is undetermined.

V was cut by 7 bases and J by 0 bases, with 10 bases left in between. The CDR3 runs to 14 residues. CDR1 and CDR2 (germline): SNHLY, FYNNEI. Sequencing was performed with immunoSEQ multiplex PCR; in TCRdb, only in-frame clones are kept and a portion is missing. The profile shows about 32,000 clones, roughly 87% of them singletons. The chain has TRBV2 and TRBJ1-5; D gene unclear. Sequenced sample: CD45RA- memory CD4+ T cells from PBMCs. This receptor was taken from a human donor with narcolepsy. The CDR3 reads CASKTDTSNQPQHF. As DNA, the CDR3 is TGTGCCAGCAAAACAGATACTAGCAATCAGCCCCAGCATTTT. Based on the CDR3 plus reference TRBV2 and TRBJ1-5, the full variable domain is EPEVTQTPSHQVTQMGQEVILRCVPISNHLYFYWYRQILGQKVEFLVSFYNNEISEKSEIFDDQFSVERPDGSNFTLKIRSTKLEDSAMYFCASKTDTSNQPQHFGDGTRLSIL.